The 30 T cell receptor beta chains presented below share a single source sample, sequenced in a study of cytomegalovirus exposure and HLA in healthy donors. The PCR used 60 Vbeta and 13 Jbeta primers. Here immunoSEQ multiplex PCR was the method, and the copy in TCRdb shows in-frame clones only, minus some. Here the sample spans approximately 130,000 clones, 83% being singletons. Sequencing was done on a sample of PBMCs. The receptors were gathered from a man aged 40-50 years in good health and CMV-seronegative.

This sequence joins TRBV4-3 and TRBJ1-1, with D perhaps TRBD1 (5 bases). Trimming pared 0 bases from V and 4 bases from J, leaving 9 bases between. The CDR3 sequence is 14 residues long. The germline V gene encodes CDR1 LGHNA and CDR2 YSLEER. Here the CDR3 reads CASSQERGGTEAFF. CDR3 DNA sequence: TGCGCCAGCAGCCAAGAGCGGGGGGGCACTGAAGCTTTCTTT.

This clone has a handful of counts. V is TRBV5-1 and J is TRBJ2-5; 11 nucleotides match TRBD1. Germline loops: CDR1 SGHRS, CDR2 YFSETQ. Trimming removed 7 bases from V and 2 bases from J; junction bases left unmatched: 10. CDR3 length: 16 residues. The CDR3, as DNA: TGCGCCAGCCGCCCGGGGACAGGGGGATTTCAAGAGACCCAGTACTTC. Translation: CASRPGTGGFQETQYF.

V gene TRBV10-1 combines with J gene TRBJ2-1, with D possibly being TRBD2 (6 bases). Per germline, CDR1 WNHNN and CDR2 SYGVQD (reference sequence). This CDR3 has 15 amino acids. V gave up 2 bases and J gave up 2 bases, with 10 bases separating them. Here the CDR3 reads CASSEVGRTYNEQFF. DNA of the CDR3: TGCGCCAGCAGTGAGGTAGGGAGGACCTACAATGAGCAGTTCTTC.

The chain couples TRBV21-1 to TRBJ2-1; the D segment call TRBD2 is taken from the table without a DNA check. TRBV21-1 is marked as a pseudogene. The CDR3 loop spans 16 amino acids. The CDR3 region is CASSDVPGTRRNEQFF. The CDR3 DNA follows: TGTGCCAGCAGCGACGTCCCCGGGACTAGACGCAATGAGCAGTTCTTC.

This chain joins TRBV18 and TRBJ2-5, with D possibly TRBD1 on 6 matching bases. The germline V gene has CDR1 KGHSH and CDR2 LQKENI. V was pared by 2 bases and J by 1 base, with 11 bases between. The CDR3 covers 15 residues. The CDR3 DNA follows: TGTGCCAGCTCACCATTTGGACAGCCCCAAGAGACCCAGTACTTC. This translates into CASSPFGQPQETQYF.

The chain joins TRBV5-4 to TRBJ2-1; 12 positions match TRBD1. The CDR3 loop spans 17 amino acids. V trimming: 2 bases; J trimming: 9 bases; junction bases outside the gene matches: 12. Germline assignment: CDR1 SGHNT and CDR2 YYREEE (reference sequence). The CDR3 loop reads CASSFYWSGQGASEQFF. DNA for the CDR3: TGTGCCAGCAGCTTTTACTGGTCGGGACAGGGGGCTAGTGAGCAGTTCTTC.

V usage is TRBV5-3 and J usage is TRBJ1-5; D unclear. TRBV5-3 carries the ORF label, with uncertain function. CDR3 length: 16 residues. The V and J ends lost 2 bases and 5 bases respectively, with 17 bases between them. This CDR3 reads CARSLSRQPTDQPQHF. The CDR3 DNA follows: TGTGCCAGAAGCTTAAGCCGACAACCAACCGATCAGCCCCAGCATTTT.

The rearrangement joins TRBV6-5 to TRBJ2-2; D may be TRBD2 (6 bases). Trimming took off 7 bases at V and 4 bases at J, with 7 bases between the two ends. This CDR3 has 12 residues. Germline V gene lookup returns CDR1 MNHEY and CDR2 SVGAGI. CDR3 bases: TGTGCCAGCATGGGGGGCACCGGGGAGCTGTTTTTT. Its protein is CASMGGTGELFF.

This sequence joins TRBV6-5 and TRBJ2-7; 9 bases are shared with TRBD1. Germline V CDR1 and CDR2: MNHEY, SVGAGI. The CDR3 spans 15 residues. With V trimmed by 7 bases and J by 1 base, 8 bases remained unmatched. The CDR3 region is CASTDGTGRSYEQYF. The CDR3 DNA reads TGTGCCAGCACTGACGGGACAGGGAGATCCTACGAGCAGTACTTC.

The chain carries TRBV18 and TRBJ2-1; 7 positions match TRBD1. CDR1 is KGHSH and CDR2 is LQKENI in the germline V gene. V trimming: 0 bases; J trimming: 4 bases; junction bases outside the gene matches: 9. This CDR3 has 17 amino acids. The CDR3 loop is CASSPPVRTGDYNEQFF. The CDR3 bases are TGTGCCAGCTCACCACCGGTTCGAACAGGGGATTACAATGAGCAGTTCTTC.

The chain combines TRBV9 with TRBJ2-3, with D perhaps matching TRBD2 (5 bases). Trimming took 3 bases from V and 2 from J, leaving 10 bases between them. CDR3 length: 14 amino acids. Looked up from germline, CDR1 is SGDLS and CDR2 is YYNGEE. CDR3: CASSALTNTDTQYF. The CDR3 nucleotides read TGTGCCAGCAGCGCCCTGACTAACACAGATACGCAGTATTTT.

V usage is TRBV27 and J usage is TRBJ1-4, with D perhaps matching TRBD1 (5 bases). Looked up from germline, CDR1 is MNHEY and CDR2 is SMNVEV (reference sequence). This CDR3 has 14 amino acids. V was cut by 5 bases and J by 3 bases, with 10 bases left in between. The chain's CDR3 is CASSPWGPNEKLFF. In DNA form, the CDR3 reads TGTGCCAGCAGTCCCTGGGGCCCTAATGAAAAACTGTTTTTT. Supplemented by reference TRBV27 and TRBJ1-4, the full variable domain reads EAQVTQNPRYLITVTGKKLTVTCSQNMNHEYMSWYRQDPGLGLRQIYYSMNVEVTDKGDVPEGYKVSRKEKRNFPLILESPSPNQTSLYFCASSPWGPNEKLFFGSGTQLSVL.

This clone was recorded once. J is TRBJ1-2 and V is TRBV20-1; a weak D match, TRBD1 (5 bases). The CDR3 spans 11 residues. Germline V CDR1 and CDR2: DFQATT, SNEGSKA (reference sequence). V shed 8 bases and J shed 6 bases, with 13 bases lying between them. The CDR3 sequence: CSLQEPHGYTF. The DNA for the CDR3 is TGCAGTTTACAGGAACCCCATGGCTACACCTTC.

The rearrangement links TRBV5-1 to TRBJ1-1, with D hard to call. From germline, CDR1 is SGHRS and CDR2 YFSETQ. Trimming shortened V by 4 bases and J by 4 bases, and 11 bases separated the two germline ends. The CDR3 is made up of 13 amino acids. The CDR3 loop reads CASSSSGSTEAFF. DNA of the CDR3: TGCGCCAGCAGCAGTTCCGGGAGCACTGAAGCTTTCTTT.

This rearrangement joins TRBV11-3 to TRBJ2-1, with TRBD2 as a possible D gene (9 bases). This CDR3 spans 19 amino acids. Germline CDR1 SGHNT, CDR2 YENEEA. V dropped 4 bases and J dropped 6 bases, with 28 bases sitting between them. This CDR3 reads CASSSRTGRPGGGANEQFF. The CDR3 region has the DNA TGTGCCAGCAGCTCGAGGACAGGGCGACCTGGCGGGGGGGCCAATGAGCAGTTCTTC.

This chain joins TRBV4-1 and TRBJ2-2; no clear D. This CDR3 is 14 amino acids long. Between the trimmed V and J ends, which lost 2 bases and 2 bases, there was a span of 6 bases. Germline V gene data show CDR1 as MGHRA and CDR2 as YSYEKL. The CDR3: CASSQTINTGELFF. The CDR3 DNA is TGCGCCAGCAGCCAAACTATAAACACCGGGGAGCTGTTTTTT.

The chain has TRBV2 and TRBJ2-7; 8 nucleotides align to TRBD2. With 6 bases clipped from V and 4 bases from J, the junction kept 11 bases outside the gene matches. The CDR3 has 15 residues. In germline, CDR1 is SNHLY, CDR2 FYNNEI. The CDR3 DNA is TGTGCCAGCAGCGTTACCGGGACTAGAGGGTACGAGCAGTACTTC. It specifies CASSVTGTRGYEQYF.

V usage is TRBV14 and J usage is TRBJ1-2; TRBD1 agrees at 7 bases. The CDR3 length is 15 residues. CDR1 SGHDN and CDR2 FVKESK come from the germline V gene. V gave up 1 base and J gave up 8 bases; unmatched junction bases: 10. CDR3 loop: CASSQAATGIGGYTF. In DNA form, the CDR3 reads TGTGCCAGCAGCCAAGCCGCGACAGGGATTGGAGGCTACACCTTC.

The chain carries TRBV27 and TRBJ2-1; weak D call: TRBD1 (5 bases). The CDR3 totals 13 residues. The V gene lost 5 bases and the J gene lost 3 bases, with 8 bases spanning the gap. Germline V gene sequence: CDR1 MNHEY, CDR2 SMNVEV (reference sequence). CDR3 coding DNA: TGTGCCAGCAGTCTCAGGGACTACAATGAGCAGTTCTTC. Translating gives CASSLRDYNEQFF.

This clone was found once. The gene calls are TRBV5-1 and TRBJ1-5; D unclear. This CDR3 is built from 15 residues. The germline gives CDR1 SGHRS, CDR2 YFSETQ. V was clipped by 4 bases and J by 5 bases, with 16 bases between them. CDR3 bases: TGCGCCAGCAGCCGAGAGGGAGGAGGGTATCAGCCCCAGCATTTT. Its protein is CASSREGGGYQPQHF.

This clone was seen a single time. The chain uses TRBV7-2 and TRBJ1-2; maybe TRBD1 (6 bases). Germline V gene data show CDR1 as SGHTA and CDR2 as FQGNSA. This CDR3 has 14 amino acids. V was clipped by 5 bases and J by 2 bases, with 12 bases between them. As DNA, the CDR3 is TGTGCCAGCAGCAACGACAGGCGAAACTATGGCTACACCTTC. Protein product: CASSNDRRNYGYTF. Full variable domain (rest looked up from reference TRBV7-2 and TRBJ1-2): GAGVSQSPSNKVTEKGKDVELRCDPISGHTALYWYRQSLGQGLEFLIYFQGNSAPDKSGLPSDRFSAERTGGSVSTLTIQRTQQEDSAVYLCASSNDRRNYGYTFGSGTRLTVV.

This clone has just a few counts. The J gene is TRBJ2-3, the V gene TRBV6-6, with D possibly matching TRBD2 (5 bases). The CDR3 spans 15 residues. The V gene's germline CDR1 is MNHNY and CDR2 SVGAGI (reference sequence). Trimming left V 0 bases short and J 3 bases short, with 10 bases between. The CDR3 loop is CASSYSGENTDTQYF. The DNA of the CDR3 is TGTGCCAGCAGTTACTCCGGGGAAAATACAGATACGCAGTATTTT.

The V and J genes are TRBV11-2 and TRBJ1-5; D is possibly TRBD1 (5 bases). The germline V gene encodes CDR1 SGHAT and CDR2 FQNNGV. Between the trimmed V and J ends, which lost 3 bases and 0 bases, there was a span of 6 bases. The CDR3 loop spans 14 amino acids. DNA for the CDR3: TGTGCCAGCAGCTTGACAGATAGCAATCAGCCCCAGCATTTT. Encoded protein: CASSLTDSNQPQHF.

This rearrangement joins TRBV9 to TRBJ2-3, with 7 bases lining up with TRBD1. Germline trimming cut 4 bases from V and 0 bases from J; bases unmatched to any gene: 8. The CDR3 has 16 residues. The germline gives CDR1 SGDLS, CDR2 YYNGEE. The CDR3 loop reads CASSSRTGQSTDTQYF. DNA of the CDR3: TGTGCCAGCAGCTCCAGGACAGGCCAAAGCACAGATACGCAGTATTTT.

V usage is TRBV5-4 and J usage is TRBJ1-2; no firm D call. With 2 bases removed from V and 1 base from J, the gap between germline ends came to 15 bases. Germline CDR1 SGHNT, CDR2 YYREEE (reference sequence). The CDR3 has 16 amino acids. CDR3 loop: CASSLYGEQLNYGYTF. The CDR3 nucleotides read TGTGCCAGCAGCTTATATGGAGAACAACTTAACTATGGCTACACCTTC.

The V gene is TRBV4-3, the J gene TRBJ1-2; D is possibly TRBD1 (6 bases). Germline assignment: CDR1 LGHNA and CDR2 YSLEER. CDR3 length equals 15 residues. V lost 1 base to trimming and J lost 4 bases, with 13 bases between them. CDR3 sequence reads: CASSQGATGAYGYTF. The CDR3 nucleotides read TGCGCCAGCAGCCAAGGGGCGACAGGAGCCTATGGCTACACCTTC.

The V and J genes are TRBV6-1 and TRBJ2-7, with TRBD1 identical over 8 bases. The CDR3 is made up of 17 amino acids. Losses at the gene ends were 3 bases for V and 3 bases for J; bases not matched to a gene: 13. Germline V gene data show CDR1 as MNHNS and CDR2 as SASEGT. The chain's CDR3 is CASSDDLPGTGNYEQYF. CDR3 nucleotides: TGTGCCAGCAGTGATGACTTGCCTGGGACAGGCAACTACGAGCAGTACTTC.

Here the CDR3 reads CASSLYRGGSFGAFF. In nucleotides, the CDR3 is TGTGCCAGCAGTTTATACCGGGGAGGTAGCTTTGGAGCTTTCTTT. This chain joins TRBV27 and TRBJ1-1; D gene unclear. CDR1 is MNHEY, CDR2 SMNVEV, per germline (reference sequence). The ends were cut back, 1 base at V and 10 bases at J, with 19 bases in the middle. The CDR3 is 15 amino acids.

The chain joins TRBV6-5 to TRBJ2-6; the match to TRBD1 covers 7 bases. Trimming removed 3 bases from V and 2 bases from J; junction bases left unmatched: 1. CDR3 length equals 15 residues. CDR1 is MNHEY, CDR2 SVGAGI, per germline. The CDR3 region is CASSYGTAGANVLTF. The CDR3 nucleotides are TGTGCCAGCAGTTATGGGACAGCTGGGGCCAACGTCCTGACTTTC.

This rearrangement joins TRBV7-2 to TRBJ2-1; a possible D gene is TRBD2 (5 bases). This CDR3 region has 12 residues. Trimming took off 6 bases at V and 4 bases at J, with 7 bases between the two ends. The germline V gene has CDR1 SGHTA and CDR2 FQGNSA. The CDR3 spells CASSPGYNEQFF. The CDR3 bases are TGTGCCAGCAGTCCGGGGTACAATGAGCAGTTCTTC.